This entry features one T cell receptor beta chain sequence. The source of the sample is a study of shared clonotypes between healthy human individuals. Naive CD8 populations comprised CD45RO-negative cells positively selected for CCR7, excluding terminally differentiated effector memory CD45RA+ cells. Germline CDR1 reads SGHTA; CDR2 reads FQGNSA. V gave up 3 bases and J gave up 0 bases, with 15 bases separating them. The CDR3 is 16 residues long. Sequencing used immunoSEQ multiplex PCR; TCRdb keeps in-frame clones, though not all of them. The sample consists of approximately 2,000,000 clones, around 93% of them appearing once.

The rearrangement joins TRBV7-2 to TRBJ2-7, with TRBD2 as a possible D gene (6 bases). Sequencing was carried out using naive CD8+ T cells from PBMCs. This receptor was taken from a man aged 18 to 35 in good health. Some clones in this sample may be carry-over from other donors' samples. The chain's CDR3 is CASSFPGLSSSYEQYF. The CDR3 nucleotides read TGTGCCAGCAGCTTCCCCGGACTATCCAGCTCCTACGAGCAGTACTTC.